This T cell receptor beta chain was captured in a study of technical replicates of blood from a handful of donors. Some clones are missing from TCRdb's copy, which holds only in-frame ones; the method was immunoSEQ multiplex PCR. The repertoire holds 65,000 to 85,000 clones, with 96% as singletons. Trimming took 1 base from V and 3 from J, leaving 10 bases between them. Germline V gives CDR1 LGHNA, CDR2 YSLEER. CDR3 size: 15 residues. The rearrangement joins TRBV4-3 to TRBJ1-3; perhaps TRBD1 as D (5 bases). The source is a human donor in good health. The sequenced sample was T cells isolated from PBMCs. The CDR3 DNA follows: TGCGCCAGCAGCCAAGTGGGGGGGGTTGGAAACACCATATATTTT. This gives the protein CASSQVGGVGNTIYF.